This TCR beta chain was recovered during a study of identical twins. TCRdb itself ran the 5' RACE reads through MiXCR, one entry per CDR3 protein. The sample lists some 500,000 distinct CDR3 sequences, more than 9% occurring once. CDR3 length equals 17 residues. CDR1 SGHTA and CDR2 FQGNSA come from the germline V gene. Trimming removed 6 bases from V and 2 bases from J; junction bases left unmatched: 9. The sample was also linked to a second study, of yellow fever vaccine responses in identical twins.

The chain combines TRBV7-2 with TRBJ2-3; 12 bases align to TRBD2. Sequenced sample: PBMCs. The TCR comes from a woman younger than 30 in good health. CDR3 coding DNA: TGTGCCAGCAGAGGGACTAGCGGGTCCGACTTCACAGATACGCAGTATTTT. The encoded protein is CASRGTSGSDFTDTQYF.